This paragraph reports one T cell receptor (beta chain). The sample originates from a study of control samples from healthy donors and cancer patients. The germline CDR1 and CDR2 sequences are KGHSH and LQKENI. V was pared by 2 bases and J by 2 bases, with 8 bases between. This CDR3 is 14 amino acids long. Assay: immunoSEQ multiplex PCR; the TCRdb copy retains only in-frame clones and omits some. Among tens of thousands of clones, 91% were seen once, and the ten largest hold about a sixth. Sample: blood. The V gene is TRBV18, the J gene TRBJ2-3; D gene ambiguous. The receptor was isolated from a man aged 25-45 years in good health. CDR3 sequence (DNA): TGTGCCAGCTCACCAGATCTTTACACAGATACGCAGTATTTT. Translated, it gives CASSPDLYTDTQYF.